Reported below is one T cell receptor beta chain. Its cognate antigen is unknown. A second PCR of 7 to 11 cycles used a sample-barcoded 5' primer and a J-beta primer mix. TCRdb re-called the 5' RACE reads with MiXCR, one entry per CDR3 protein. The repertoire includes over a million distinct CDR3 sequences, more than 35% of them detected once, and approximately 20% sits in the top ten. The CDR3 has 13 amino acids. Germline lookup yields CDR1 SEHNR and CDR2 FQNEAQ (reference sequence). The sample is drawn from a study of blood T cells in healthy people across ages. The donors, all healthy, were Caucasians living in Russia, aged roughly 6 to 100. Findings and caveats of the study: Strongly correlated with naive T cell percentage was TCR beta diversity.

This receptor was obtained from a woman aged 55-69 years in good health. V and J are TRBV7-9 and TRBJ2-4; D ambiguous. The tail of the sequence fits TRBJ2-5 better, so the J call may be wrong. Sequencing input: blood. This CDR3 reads CASRTRTEETQYF. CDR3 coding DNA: TGTGCCAGCAGGACGCGGACGGAAGAGACCCAGTACTTC.